Listed below are T cell receptor beta chains from one sample, sequenced in a study of blood T cells in healthy people across ages. TCRdb reanalysed the 5' RACE reads using MiXCR and keeps one entry per CDR3 protein. There are about 930,000 distinct CDR3 sequences in the sample; just under 30% occur only once, and roughly 10% lies in the top ten. The data were also submitted as part of a second study, on T cells of mothers and their children.

The specimen was blood. The receptor source for this set is a woman aged 40 to 50 in good health. Both conserved end residues are part of each CDR3. The order of the fields is V gene, CDR3 length, J gene, clone size, D gene, CDR3 protein, CDR3 DNA. The D gene is left open where the match is weak. Where a row states a size, it is once, few, many or the class of an expanded clone; other rows omit it.

TRBV29-1	16	TRBJ2-5	many	TRBD2	CSAGTSGGAVGETQYF	TGCAGCGCCGGGACTAGCGGGGGGGCCGTCGGAGAGACCCAGTACTTC
TRBV7-3	13	TRBJ2-1	many	TRBD2	CASRSAGGNEQFF	TGTGCCAGCAGGTCCGCCGGGGGGAATGAGCAGTTCTTC
TRBV5-6	15	TRBJ1-2	many	NA	CASSRPEAGLQGYTF	TGTGCCAGCAGCCGTCCAGAAGCAGGGTTGCAAGGCTACACCTTC
TRBV20-1	11	TRBJ1-2	many	NA	CSAGAAYGYTF	TGCAGCGCAGGGGCGGCCTATGGCTACACCTTC
TRBV2	14	TRBJ2-1	many	NA	CASPLGRAYNEQFF	TGTGCCAGCCCCCTTGGCAGGGCCTACAATGAGCAGTTCTTC
TRBV24-1	16	TRBJ2-5	many	TRBD2	CATSAPGGLSQETQYF	TGTGCCACCAGCGCCCCGGGGGGGCTCTCCCAGGAGACCCAGTACTTC
TRBV7-9	13	TRBJ2-1	few	NA	CASSYDWNSEQFF	TGTGCCAGCAGCTACGACTGGAACTCTGAGCAGTTCTTC
TRBV7-2	15	TRBJ1-2	NA	NA	CASSSPEQSNYGYTF	TGTGCCAGCAGCTCTCCAGAGCAATCTAACTATGGCTACACCTTC
TRBV9	17	TRBJ2-4	few	TRBD1	CASSETGARTAKNIQYF	TGTGCCAGCAGCGAGACAGGGGCGAGGACGGCCAAAAACATTCAGTACTTC
TRBV5-1	13	TRBJ2-7	many	TRBD1	CASSRDRSYEQYF	TGTGCCAGCAGCCGGGACAGGTCCTACGAGCAGTACTTC
TRBV6-5	14	TRBJ1-3	NA	NA	CASSPPHRRDTIYF	TGTGCCAGCAGTCCCCCCCACAGGCGGGACACCATATATTTT
TRBV7-9	14	TRBJ2-1	NA	TRBD1	CASSSGDRDNEQFF	TGTGCCAGCAGCTCCGGGGACAGGGACAATGAGCAGTTCTTC
TRBV7-9	15	TRBJ2-1	NA	NA	CASSLVGFLINEQFF	TGTGCCAGCAGCTTAGTCGGATTTTTGATCAATGAGCAGTTCTTC
TRBV29-1	14	TRBJ1-1	few	NA	CSVEVLPGNTEAFF	TGCAGCGTTGAAGTGCTGCCAGGAAACACTGAAGCTTTCTTT
TRBV20-1	14	TRBJ1-2	few	NA	CSARDYEGIYGYTF	TGCAGTGCTAGAGATTATGAGGGAATATATGGCTACACCTTC
TRBV19	15	TRBJ2-1	few	NA	CASSIIGGPHNEQFF	TGTGCCAGTAGTATAATCGGGGGCCCGCACAATGAGCAGTTCTTC
TRBV27	13	TRBJ2-5	NA	NA	CASSFGRWETQYF	TGTGCCAGCAGTTTTGGGCGATGGGAGACCCAGTACTTC
TRBV27	16	TRBJ2-1	many	TRBD1	CASSPRTGLTYNEQFF	TGTGCCAGCAGTCCCCGGACAGGGCTTACCTACAATGAGCAGTTCTTC
TRBV4-1	15	TRBJ2-1	many	NA	CASSQVRGSVDEQFF	TGCGCCAGCAGCCAAGTCAGAGGGTCGGTCGATGAGCAGTTCTTC
TRBV7-3	16	TRBJ2-5	NA	TRBD1	CASSPGDRVYAETQYF	TGTGCCAGCAGCCCCGGGGACAGGGTGTATGCAGAGACCCAGTACTTC
TRBV7-2	16	TRBJ2-7	few	TRBD1	CARSLADRAPSYEQYF	TGTGCCCGCAGCTTAGCCGACAGGGCCCCTTCCTACGAGCAGTACTTC
TRBV6-5	14	TRBJ2-1	many	TRBD2	CASRPGLARDEQFF	TGTGCCAGCAGACCCGGACTAGCGAGGGATGAGCAGTTCTTC
TRBV5-5	12	TRBJ2-7	many	TRBD1	CASSLGTGEQYF	TGTGCCAGCAGCTTGGGGACAGGGGAGCAGTACTTC
TRBV11-2	14	TRBJ2-3	once	NA	CASNQRLPWDTQYF	TGTGCCAGCAACCAAAGACTCCCCTGGGATACGCAGTATTTT
TRBV12-3/TRBV12-4	14	TRBJ2-7	many	NA	CASSHGTPSYEQYF	TGTGCCAGCAGTCACGGGACTCCTTCCTACGAGCAGTACTTC
TRBV14	15	TRBJ1-1	few	TRBD1	CASSPLLTGAAEAFF	TGTGCCAGCAGCCCCCTCCTGACAGGGGCGGCTGAAGCTTTCTTT
TRBV7-9	14	TRBJ2-5	many	TRBD2	CASSWTSGQETQYF	TGTGCCAGCAGCTGGACTAGCGGGCAAGAGACCCAGTACTTC
TRBV28	14	TRBJ1-2	few	TRBD1	CASRSRDSDYGYTF	TGTGCCAGCAGGTCTCGGGACAGTGACTATGGCTACACCTTC
TRBV4-3	15	TRBJ1-2	NA	NA	CASSQDVQGRVGYTF	TGCGCCAGCAGCCAAGATGTACAGGGCCGCGTCGGCTACACCTTC
TRBV27	14	TRBJ2-7	NA	NA	CASSLSRTAYEQYF	TGTGCCAGCAGTTTATCGAGGACAGCCTACGAGCAGTACTTC
TRBV11-1	15	TRBJ1-1	few	NA	CASSLIGLMNTEAFF	TGTGCCAGCAGCTTAATTGGGCTGATGAACACTGAAGCTTTCTTT
TRBV20-1	13	TRBJ1-2	NA	NA	CSASDGGSYGYTF	TGCAGTGCTAGTGACGGAGGGTCCTATGGCTACACCTTC
TRBV7-2	13	TRBJ1-6	many	NA	CASSLVGVSPLHF	TGTGCCAGCAGCTTAGTTGGGGTGTCACCCCTCCACTTT
TRBV11-2	15	TRBJ2-5	few	NA	CASSFRDPSQETQYF	TGTGCCAGCAGCTTCCGGGACCCGAGCCAAGAGACCCAGTACTTC
TRBV7-2	16	TRBJ2-7	many	TRBD1	CASNPEGTGISYEQYF	TGTGCCAGCAACCCCGAGGGGACAGGGATCTCCTACGAGCAGTACTTC
TRBV5-1	14	TRBJ1-1	many	NA	CASSSRKVNTEAFF	TGCGCCAGCAGCTCTCGGAAGGTGAACACTGAAGCTTTCTTT
TRBV11-2	16	TRBJ1-6	NA	TRBD1	CASSAFSRDRNSPLHF	TGTGCCAGCAGCGCATTTTCCCGGGACAGGAATTCACCCCTCCACTTT
TRBV30	13	TRBJ2-1	once	NA	CAWSATVGGEQFF	TGTGCCTGGAGTGCCACGGTTGGCGGTGAGCAGTTCTTC
TRBV24-1	15	TRBJ2-5	few	TRBD1	CATSEWDRGVETQYF	TGTGCCACCAGTGAATGGGACAGGGGAGTAGAGACCCAGTACTTC
TRBV14	15	TRBJ1-1	few	TRBD1	CASSPQLHRGSEAFF	TGTGCCAGCAGCCCACAACTTCACAGGGGATCTGAAGCTTTCTTT
TRBV29-1	14	TRBJ2-6	few	NA	CSVDTHSGANVLTF	TGCAGCGTTGACACACACTCTGGGGCCAACGTCCTGACTTTC
TRBV18	16	TRBJ2-5	NA	NA	CASSPPNVRPQETQYF	TGTGCCAGCTCACCACCGAACGTACGACCTCAAGAGACCCAGTACTTC
TRBV29-1	14	TRBJ1-2	few	TRBD1	CSVYGQGSSGGYTF	TGCAGCGTTTATGGACAGGGCTCTTCGGGAGGCTACACCTTC